Below are 2 T cell receptor beta chains sequenced from a single sample in a study of CD8+ T cells in alopecia areata. Investigators isolated RNA and reverse transcribed it into cDNA to act as the sequencing template. The assay was immunoSEQ multiplex PCR, and TCRdb's table has in-frame clones only and misses some. The data show 130,000 to 150,000 clones, over 70% seen once. The sequencing here drew on CD8+ T cells sorted from blood, taken at week 0. Receptor source: a human donor with alopecia areata.

V gene TRBV30 combines with J gene TRBJ2-7, with 9 nucleotides matching TRBD2. CDR1 and CDR2 (germline): GTSNPN, SVGIG (reference sequence). Losses at the gene ends were 1 base for V and 2 bases for J; bases not matched to a gene: 3. The CDR3 consists of 14 residues. As DNA, the CDR3 is TGTGCCTGGAGTGGAAAGCGGGGGGCCTACGAGCAGTACTTC. Amino acid sequence: CAWSGKRGAYEQYF.

This chain connects TRBV29-1 to TRBJ2-4; D tentatively fits TRBD1 or TRBD2 (6 bases each). Trimming shortened V by 3 bases and J by 2 bases, and 14 bases separated the two germline ends. The CDR3 length is 15 residues. CDR1 SQVTM and CDR2 ANQGSEA come from the germline V gene. The DNA for the CDR3 is TGCAGCGTTGATGTGGAGGGGGAGACCAAAAACATTCAGTACTTC. It encodes CSVDVEGETKNIQYF. The whole variable domain, filled in from reference TRBV29-1 and TRBJ2-4, reads SAVISQKPSRDICQRGTSLTIQCQVDSQVTMMFWYRQQPGQSLTLIATANQGSEATYESGFVIDKFPISRPNLTFSTLTVSNMSPEDSSIYLCSVDVEGETKNIQYFGAGTRLSVL.